Presented here are 8 T cell receptor beta chains from one specimen sequenced in a study of T-cell memory formation after mild COVID-19. TCRdb processed the 5' RACE reads anew with MiXCR; each CDR3 protein has one entry. The sample comprises over 130,000 distinct CDR3 sequences, 11% to 15% of which are singletons, and more than 25% rests with the top ten. What was sequenced was PBMCs or a T cell subset sorted from them (not recorded which). Source of these receptors: an adult woman who had mild COVID-19 (a few samples of this study predate the infection). Cell type and time point are not known.

This chain uses TRBV9 with TRBJ1-1; possible D gene TRBD1, 5 bases. Trimming shortened V by 3 bases and J by 3 bases, and 12 bases separated the two germline ends. Germline lookup yields CDR1 SGDLS and CDR2 YYNGEE. The CDR3 is made up of 14 amino acids. The CDR3 sequence is CASSAGTFDTEAFF. The CDR3 nucleotides are TGTGCCAGCAGCGCCGGGACCTTTGACACTGAAGCTTTCTTT. The full variable domain, with the rest looked up from reference TRBV9 and TRBJ1-1, is DSGVTQTPKHLITATGQRVTLRCSPRSGDLSVYWYQQSLDQGLQFLIQYYNGEERAKGNILERFSAQQFPDLHSELNLSSLELGDSALYFCASSAGTFDTEAFFGQGTRLTVV.

V gene TRBV20-1 combines with J gene TRBJ2-7, with TRBD1 matching over 11 bases. This CDR3 comprises 15 residues. Germline CDR1 and CDR2: DFQATT and SNEGSKA (reference sequence). The V gene end was trimmed by 3 bases and the J gene end by 5 bases; junction bases not matched to a gene: 9. CDR3 sequence: CSASPPDRGLDEQYF. The CDR3 DNA reads TGCAGTGCTAGCCCCCCGGACAGGGGGCTCGACGAGCAGTACTTC.

This clonotype was picked up a small number of times. Here the CDR3 DNA reads TGTGCCAGCAGCCAAGATACGCCCCCAGGGATCCACAATGAGCAGTTCTTC. The encoded protein is CASSQDTPPGIHNEQFF. The genes are TRBV3-1 and TRBJ2-1, with D perhaps TRBD1 (5 bases). Germline V gives CDR1 LGHDT, CDR2 YNNKEL (reference sequence). V shed 0 bases and J shed 5 bases, with 17 bases lying between them. The length of the CDR3 is 17 residues.

This clonotype was counted at least ten times. The chain couples TRBV9 to TRBJ2-7; 7 bases match TRBD2. Trimming took 3 bases from V and 3 from J; bases not matched to a gene: 9. This CDR3 spans 15 amino acids. The germline CDR1 and CDR2 sequences are SGDLS and YYNGEE. The CDR3: CASSAFGGKDYEQYF. CDR3 bases: TGTGCCAGCAGCGCCTTCGGGGGGAAGGACTACGAGCAGTACTTC. Combining the CDR3 with reference TRBV9 and TRBJ2-7 gives the whole variable domain DSGVTQTPKHLITATGQRVTLRCSPRSGDLSVYWYQQSLDQGLQFLIQYYNGEERAKGNILERFSAQQFPDLHSELNLSSLELGDSALYFCASSAFGGKDYEQYFGPGTRLTVT.

This clonotype was found a few times. The gene calls are TRBV6-5 and TRBJ1-6; D is uncertain. Trimming removed 0 bases at V and 4 bases at J, with 13 bases between. Germline CDR1 MNHEY, CDR2 SVGAGI. This CDR3 is built from 17 residues. The CDR3 sequence: CASSYSAGQEYNSPLHF. The CDR3 bases are TGTGCCAGCAGTTACTCGGCAGGCCAGGAGTATAATTCACCCCTCCACTTT.

This chain connects TRBV7-9 to TRBJ2-5, with D perhaps matching TRBD1 (5 bases). The V end lost 8 bases, the J end lost 3 bases, and 13 bases lay between the germline ends. This CDR3 region has 13 residues. Germline V gene data show CDR1 as SEHNR and CDR2 as FQNEAQ (reference sequence). The CDR3 coding sequence is TGTGCCAGCGACGGCGTCAGGGAAGAGACCCAGTACTTC. It translates to CASDGVREETQYF.

The rearrangement uses TRBV19 and TRBJ2-7; D gene unclear. Germline loops: CDR1 LNHDA, CDR2 SQIVND (reference sequence). Trimming removed 5 bases from V and 5 bases from J, with 16 bases in between. The CDR3 consists of 14 residues. CDR3 bases: TGTGCCAGTAGTCAGTTTAGGAACGTGGACGAGCAGTACTTC. Amino acid sequence: CASSQFRNVDEQYF.

The J gene is TRBJ2-7, the V gene TRBV20-1, with TRBD2 identical over 8 bases. V dropped 2 bases and J dropped 3; count of bases not matched to a gene: 9. The CDR3 runs 15 residues. The germline V gene encodes CDR1 DFQATT and CDR2 SNEGSKA (reference sequence). CDR3 residues: CSARPLAGGDYEQYF. CDR3 nucleotides: TGCAGTGCTAGACCCTTGGCGGGGGGAGACTACGAGCAGTACTTC.